This TCR beta chain was sequenced in a study of T cell responses to AZD1222 COVID-19 vaccine. Study results and caveats: Most donors were white British, females outnumbered males, and clonal diversity was possibly underestimated. At baseline, seropositivity was found in only a handful of AZD1222 recipients. Scientists sampled the repertoires only once the peak T cell response had passed. Close to half of spike-specific TCRs reportedly recognize unmutated variant regions.

Produced via immunoSEQ multiplex PCR; TCRdb's table is partial and in-frame only. The data show about 120,000 clones, 80% to 90% seen once. As to this clone: Its antigen remains unidentified.

V lost 10 bases to trimming and J lost 4 bases, with 13 bases between them. CDR1 and CDR2 from the germline V gene are LNHDA and SQIVND (reference sequence). The CDR3 has 12 residues. This material consisted of peripheral blood, taken on day 0 of MenACWY control vaccination. The chain is built from TRBV19 and TRBJ2-5, with D possibly matching TRBD1 (5 bases). This receptor was taken from an adult in good health. The CDR3 spells CATSGHSETQYF. In nucleotides, the CDR3 is TGTGCCACTTCCGGACACTCAGAGACCCAGTACTTC. The complete variable domain, with remaining parts taken from reference TRBV19 and TRBJ2-5, reads DGGITQSPKYLFRKEGQNVTLSCEQNLNHDAMYWYRQDPGQGLRLIYYSQIVNDFQKGDIAEGYSVSREKKESFPLTVTSAQKNPTAFYLCATSGHSETQYFGPGTRLLVL.